The entry below gives a single TCR beta chain sequence along with its context. Antigen specificity is unknown. TCRdb reanalysed the 5' RACE reads using MiXCR and keeps one entry per CDR3 protein. The sample includes 50,000 to 70,000 distinct CDR3 sequences, more than 10% of them seen just once. The CDR3 is 14 amino acids. Trimming took 1 base from V and 9 from J, leaving 13 bases between them. Per the germline V gene, CDR1 is SNHLY and CDR2 is FYNNEI. This sample is drawn from a study of T-cell memory formation after mild COVID-19. Study details: Each donor largely had its own TCR clusters.

Study outcomes and limitations: Clones that shrank (day 15 to 85) were balanced CD4/CD8, whereas later expanders leaned CD4+. Pre-infection memory contained some responding clones, which suggested that cross-reactive memory had joined.

Sequenced material: PBMCs or a T cell subset sorted from them (not recorded which). This chain uses TRBV2 with TRBJ1-5; TRBD1 is a possible D gene (5 bases). The receptor was isolated from a man between 18 and 29 years old who had mild COVID-19 (a few samples of this study predate the infection). Cell type and time point are not known. The CDR3 nucleotides are TGTGCCAGCAGTGAAGAGGCGGGGCCCCCGCCCCAGCATTTT. It translates to CASSEEAGPPPQHF.